These 29 T cell receptor beta chains came from one sample sequenced in a study of blood T cell repertoires in COVID-19 (TCRdb year 2020). The library was prepared using the immunoSEQ multiplex PCR assay. This is the immuneACCESS table as TCRdb keeps it, with only in-frame sequences that have V and J called. A part of the clones is gone; compared with another copy, unresolved V genes explain less than half, and the rest is unexplained. This sample holds roughly 68,000 clones; roughly 85% were observed only once. In total, the top ten clones hold about 18% of the sample. The sequenced sample was peripheral blood. The receptors here all came from a woman of 80 years or more with acute or convalescent COVID-19.

This chain uses TRBV24-1 with TRBJ2-1, with 10 bases that match TRBD2. Germline V gives CDR1 KGHDR, CDR2 SFDVKD. The CDR3 is 12 amino acids. V lost 8 bases and J lost 9; bases outside the gene matches: 3. For the CDR3, the DNA is TGTGCCACCAAGGGACTAGCGAGTGAGCAGTTCTTC. Translating gives CATKGLASEQFF.

The gene calls are TRBV5-4 and TRBJ2-5; 8 bases map to TRBD2. Germline CDR1 SGHNT, CDR2 YYREEE (reference sequence). The V and J ends lost 3 bases and 3 bases, in that order; junction bases with no gene match: 7. There are 15 residues in the CDR3. CDR3 in amino acids: CASSSGGVGEETQYF. CDR3 DNA: TGTGCCAGCAGCTCGGGAGGGGTGGGGGAAGAGACCCAGTACTTC.

The V and J genes are TRBV6-5 and TRBJ1-2; 8 positions agree with TRBD1. This CDR3 contains 14 residues. Germline V gives CDR1 MNHEY, CDR2 SVGAGI. V dropped 4 bases and J dropped 3; count of bases not matched to a gene: 4. The CDR3 spells CASSFTGGDYGYTF. CDR3 DNA sequence: TGTGCCAGCAGTTTCACAGGGGGGGACTATGGCTACACCTTC.

The chain couples TRBV6-5 to TRBJ1-2; weak D call: TRBD1 (5 bases). The CDR3 runs 15 residues. The germline V gene has CDR1 MNHEY and CDR2 SVGAGI. Trimming stripped 2 bases from V and 1 base from J, with 11 bases between. The CDR3 DNA sequence: TGTGCCAGCAGTTACATCGGGGGTGGTAACTATGGCTACACCTTC. This encodes CASSYIGGGNYGYTF.

The gene calls are TRBV6-2 or TRBV6-3 and TRBJ2-5; 8 nucleotides align to TRBD1. The trim removed 2 bases at V and 5 bases at J, leaving 4 bases unmatched. The germline CDR1 and CDR2 sequences are MNHEY and SVGEGT. This CDR3 is 14 amino acids long. This CDR3 is CASSYTRGRETQYF. CDR3 nucleotide sequence: TGTGCCAGCAGTTACACCAGGGGGCGGGAGACCCAGTACTTC.

The gene calls are TRBV3-1 (or the pseudogene TRBV3-2) and TRBJ2-4; D perhaps matches TRBD1 (5 bases). The CDR3 contains 15 residues. Trimming pared 4 bases from V and 0 bases from J, leaving 10 bases between. CDR1 is LGHDT, CDR2 YNNKEL, per germline (reference sequence). In DNA form, the CDR3 reads TGTGCCAGCAGCCCCCAGGGCCTAGCCAAAAACATTCAGTACTTC. Translation: CASSPQGLAKNIQYF.

The rearrangement uses TRBV24-1 and TRBJ2-2; TRBD2 matches 9 bases. In germline, CDR1 is KGHDR, CDR2 SFDVKD. The length of the CDR3 is 18 residues. V was clipped by 0 bases and J by 3 bases; unmatched bases: 7. For the CDR3, the DNA is TGTGCCACCAGTGATTTGGGTGGTAGCGGGAGCGACACCGGGGAGCTGTTTTTT. Its translation: CATSDLGGSGSDTGELFF.

The J gene is TRBJ2-5, the V gene TRBV19; 8 bases are a match to TRBD2. With 8 bases clipped from V and 5 bases from J, the junction kept 10 bases outside the gene matches. Germline CDR1 LNHDA, CDR2 SQIVND (reference sequence). This CDR3 spans 14 amino acids. CDR3 in DNA: TGTGCCAGTTCATCGGGGGGGCTGGGGGAGACCCAGTACTTC. Translation: CASSSGGLGETQYF.

The rearrangement uses TRBV6-6 and TRBJ1-3; no definite D call. Germline CDR1 MNHNY, CDR2 SVGAGI (reference sequence). This CDR3 spans 15 amino acids. Trimming shortened V by 4 bases and J by 0 bases, and 10 bases separated the two germline ends. Here the CDR3 reads CASSFRRPSGNTIYF. CDR3 in DNA: TGTGCCAGCAGTTTCAGGCGACCCTCTGGAAACACCATATATTTT.

The V and J genes are TRBV5-1 and TRBJ2-3; 7 bases are shared with TRBD1. Trimming cost V 2 bases and J 2 bases; bases outside gene matches: 5. CDR1 is SGHRS and CDR2 is YFSETQ in the germline V gene. The CDR3 totals 15 residues. This CDR3 reads CASSFDRAPTDTQYF. The CDR3 nucleotides are TGCGCCAGCAGCTTCGACAGGGCGCCCACAGATACGCAGTATTTT.

J is TRBJ1-5 and V is TRBV19, with 8 bases matching TRBD1. CDR3 size: 16 residues. The germline gives CDR1 LNHDA, CDR2 SQIVND (reference sequence). With 3 bases clipped from V and 3 bases from J, the junction kept 7 bases outside the gene matches. This CDR3 reads CASSIRGQGHNQPQHF. CDR3 sequence (DNA): TGTGCCAGTAGTATCCGCGGACAGGGCCACAATCAGCCCCAGCATTTT.

As concerns this clone: Other DNA sequences from this sample encode an identical CDR3 as well. CDR3 coding DNA: TGTGCCAGTAGTGTAACTGGGGGCGCGTTAAGCACTGAAGCTTTCTTT. Amino acid sequence: CASSVTGGALSTEAFF. V usage is TRBV19 and J usage is TRBJ1-1, with TRBD1 as a possible D gene (6 bases). Trimming left V 5 bases short and J 4 bases short, with 20 bases between. The CDR3 covers 16 residues. CDR1 and CDR2 (germline): LNHDA, SQIVND (reference sequence).

For this clone: This sample also contains other DNA sequences that code for the same CDR3. The CDR3 reads CASSQGLAGETQYF. The DNA of the CDR3 is TGTGCCAGCAGCCAAGGACTAGCGGGTGAGACCCAGTACTTC. V and J are TRBV7-9 and TRBJ2-5, with TRBD2 identical over 11 bases. This CDR3 has 14 residues. Germline trimming cut 5 bases from V and 5 bases from J; bases unmatched to any gene: 4. Germline V CDR1 and CDR2: SEHNR, FQNEAQ (reference sequence).

The gene calls are TRBV19 and TRBJ1-1; 8 nucleotides align to TRBD1. V trimming: 0 bases; J trimming: 6 bases; junction bases outside the gene matches: 6. Germline V gene sequence: CDR1 LNHDA, CDR2 SQIVND (reference sequence). This CDR3 contains 15 residues. The CDR3 DNA reads TGTGCCAGTAGTATAGATCAGGGGGCAGGCTCTGAAGCTTTCTTT. Its protein is CASSIDQGAGSEAFF.

The chain joins TRBV2 to TRBJ1-2, with 7 positions matching TRBD1. With V trimmed by 3 bases and J by 5 bases, 9 bases remained unmatched. The CDR3 is made up of 15 amino acids. Germline V lookup: CDR1 SNHLY, CDR2 FYNNEI. The CDR3 protein is CASSDKGRRGYGYTF. The CDR3 DNA sequence: TGTGCCAGCAGTGATAAGGGACGCAGGGGGTATGGCTACACCTTC.

The chain carries TRBV7-2 and TRBJ1-1; D is unresolved. From germline, CDR1 is SGHTA and CDR2 FQGNSA. Trimming left V 1 base short and J 7 bases short, with 10 bases between. This CDR3 has 13 amino acids. DNA for the CDR3: TGTGCCAGCAGCTTAGGAGCGTGGATTGAAGCTTTCTTT. Protein sequence: CASSLGAWIEAFF.

V usage is TRBV29-1 and J usage is TRBJ2-1; no clear D gene. The CDR3 runs to 13 residues. The V end was cut by 4 bases, the J end by 6 bases, with 13 bases between. CDR1 SQVTM and CDR2 ANQGSEA come from the germline V gene. The CDR3 here is CSVGQLGGNEQFF. In DNA form, the CDR3 reads TGCAGCGTTGGCCAGCTTGGCGGCAATGAGCAGTTCTTC.

This chain joins TRBV19 and TRBJ1-1; 9 nucleotides align to TRBD1. CDR3 length: 14 amino acids. V trimming: 5 bases; J trimming: 5 bases; junction bases outside the gene matches: 6. Germline lookup yields CDR1 LNHDA and CDR2 SQIVND (reference sequence). The DNA for the CDR3 is TGTGCCAGTAGTTCGCGGGGACAGGGTACTGAAGCTTTCTTT. Translating it yields CASSSRGQGTEAFF. The variable domain in full, completed from reference TRBV19 and TRBJ1-1, reads DGGITQSPKYLFRKEGQNVTLSCEQNLNHDAMYWYRQDPGQGLRLIYYSQIVNDFQKGDIAEGYSVSREKKESFPLTVTSAQKNPTAFYLCASSSRGQGTEAFFGQGTRLTVV.

This clone showed up many times. The chain links TRBV3-1 (or the pseudogene TRBV3-2) to TRBJ1-2; a weak D match, TRBD1 (6 bases). Trimming removed 3 bases at V and 8 bases at J, with 10 bases between. This CDR3 spans 12 amino acids. Germline loops: CDR1 LGHDT, CDR2 YNNKEL (reference sequence). The CDR3 loop is CASSQTGVGYTF. The CDR3 nucleotides read TGTGCCAGCAGCCAGACAGGAGTGGGCTACACCTTC.

The chain is built from TRBV30 and TRBJ2-7; TRBD2 agrees at 14 bases. Germline CDR1 reads GTSNPN; CDR2 reads SVGIG (reference sequence). The CDR3 length is 15 residues. V was pared by 4 bases and J by 6 bases, with 8 bases of the junction left unmatched. CDR3 loop: CAWTRAGLAGVEQYF. CDR3 in DNA: TGTGCCTGGACTAGGGCGGGACTAGCGGGAGTCGAGCAGTACTTC.

The genes are TRBV11-3 and TRBJ2-1; D gene ambiguous. The V and J ends lost 3 bases and 8 bases respectively, with 8 bases between them. The CDR3 sequence is 12 residues long. Germline lookup yields CDR1 SGHNT and CDR2 YENEEA. The DNA of the CDR3 is TGTGCCAGCAGCTTGTATCGGGATGAGCAGTTCTTC. The encoded protein is CASSLYRDEQFF. The full variable domain, its missing parts supplied by reference TRBV11-3 and TRBJ2-1, is EAGVVQSPRYKIIEKKQPVAFWCNPISGHNTLYWYLQNLGQGPELLIRYENEEAVDDSQLPKDRFSAERLKGVDSTLKIQPAELGDSAVYLCASSLYRDEQFFGPGTRLTVL.

The chain has TRBV4-1 and TRBJ2-1; 16 positions match TRBD2. After removal of 0 bases from V and 6 bases from J, the junction contained 5 bases not matched to a gene. The CDR3 totals 18 residues. The germline V gene has CDR1 MGHRA and CDR2 YSYEKL. The CDR3 nucleotides read TGCGCCAGCAGCCAAGAGGGACTAGCGGGAGGGCCCTTCAATGAGCAGTTCTTC. Translating gives CASSQEGLAGGPFNEQFF.

The chain uses TRBV18 and TRBJ1-5, with 7 bases identical to TRBD1. Trimming took 6 bases from V and 4 from J; bases not matched to a gene: 12. Germline assignment: CDR1 KGHSH and CDR2 LQKENI. CDR3 length: 16 amino acids. The chain's CDR3 is CASSVTGKGRNQPQHF. CDR3 nucleotide sequence: TGTGCCAGCTCGGTGACAGGGAAGGGACGGAATCAGCCCCAGCATTTT.

The chain links TRBV9 to TRBJ1-6; tentatively, D is TRBD1 (6 bases). The CDR3 totals 15 residues. Germline CDR1 is SGDLS and CDR2 is YYNGEE. V lost 0 bases and J lost 10, with 14 bases in between. CDR3 nucleotide sequence: TGTGCCAGCAGCGTAGTAGGGGGACCCTCGTCACCCCTCCACTTT. It encodes CASSVVGGPSSPLHF. The complete variable domain, with remaining parts taken from reference TRBV9 and TRBJ1-6, reads DSGVTQTPKHLITATGQRVTLRCSPRSGDLSVYWYQQSLDQGLQFLIQYYNGEERAKGNILERFSAQQFPDLHSELNLSSLELGDSALYFCASSVVGGPSSPLHFGNGTRLTVT.

The chain joins TRBV19 to TRBJ2-1; no clear D. This CDR3 contains 15 residues. Germline V gene sequence: CDR1 LNHDA, CDR2 SQIVND (reference sequence). Between the trimmed V and J ends, which lost 5 bases and 1 base, there was a span of 12 bases. CDR3 protein: CASSVEQNSYNEQFF. The CDR3 region has the DNA TGTGCCAGTAGTGTCGAACAGAATTCCTACAATGAGCAGTTCTTC.

The rearrangement joins TRBV6-5 to TRBJ2-3; possible D gene TRBD1, 6 bases. The CDR3 runs to 14 residues. Germline V gene sequence: CDR1 MNHEY, CDR2 SVGAGI. Between the trimmed V and J ends, which lost 5 bases and 2 bases, there was a span of 11 bases. Here the CDR3 reads CASSKGHFTDTQYF. Written as DNA, the CDR3 is TGTGCCAGCAGTAAGGGACACTTCACAGATACGCAGTATTTT.

This clone was recorded only once. The V and J genes are TRBV2 and TRBJ2-7; the match to TRBD2 covers 12 bases. The CDR3 consists of 18 residues. Looked up from germline, CDR1 is SNHLY and CDR2 is FYNNEI. The V segment lost 6 bases and the J segment 1 base; nucleotides outside the gene matches: 13. The CDR3 DNA sequence: TGTGCCAGCAGCGTAACTAGGACTAGCGGGATGACATCCTACGAGCAGTACTTC. Translating it yields CASSVTRTSGMTSYEQYF.

This clone was found once. The chain combines TRBV6-1 with TRBJ1-2; a possible D gene is TRBD1 (5 bases). From germline, CDR1 is MNHNS and CDR2 SASEGT. The germline V and J ends were trimmed by 3 bases and 8 bases, with 13 bases remaining between them. This CDR3 contains 13 residues. The CDR3 spells CASSEAGSRGYTF. In DNA form, the CDR3 reads TGTGCCAGCAGTGAGGCAGGGTCGCGGGGCTACACCTTC.

In nucleotides, the CDR3 is TGTGCCAGCAGCTTAGAGGCGGACAGTTTCTACGAGCAGTACTTC. Protein: CASSLEADSFYEQYF. The V call is TRBV7-8, the J call TRBJ2-7; TRBD1 is a possible D gene (6 bases). V was pared by 1 base and J by 3 bases, with 13 bases between. The V gene's germline CDR1 is SGHVS and CDR2 FQNEAQ. The CDR3 runs 15 residues.